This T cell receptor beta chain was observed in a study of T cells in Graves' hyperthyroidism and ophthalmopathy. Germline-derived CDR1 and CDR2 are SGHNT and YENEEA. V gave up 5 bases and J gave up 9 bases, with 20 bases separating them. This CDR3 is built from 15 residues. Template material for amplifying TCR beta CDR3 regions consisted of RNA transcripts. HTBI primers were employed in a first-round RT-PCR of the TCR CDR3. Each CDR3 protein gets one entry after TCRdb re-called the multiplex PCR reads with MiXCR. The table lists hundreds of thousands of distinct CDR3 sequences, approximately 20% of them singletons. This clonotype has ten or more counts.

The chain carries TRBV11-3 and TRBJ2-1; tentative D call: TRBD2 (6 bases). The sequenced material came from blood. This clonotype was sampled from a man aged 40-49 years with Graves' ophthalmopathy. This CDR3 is CASSPGLRVEGEQFF. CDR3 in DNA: TGTGCCAGCAGCCCGGGACTTAGGGTTGAGGGTGAGCAGTTCTTC. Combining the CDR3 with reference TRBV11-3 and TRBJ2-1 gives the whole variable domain EAGVVQSPRYKIIEKKQPVAFWCNPISGHNTLYWYLQNLGQGPELLIRYENEEAVDDSQLPKDRFSAERLKGVDSTLKIQPAELGDSAVYLCASSPGLRVEGEQFFGPGTRLTVL.